The TCR beta chain under discussion was sequenced for a study of T cell responses to AZD1222 COVID-19 vaccine. Study-level results: Nearly half of the spike-specific TCRs reportedly recognize variant regions that carry no mutations.

About this clone: Its target is not known.

The assay was immunoSEQ multiplex PCR, and TCRdb's table has in-frame clones only and misses some. The table records approximately 120,000 clones, roughly 93% of them present only once. The ends lost 0 bases at V and 0 bases at J; junction bases unmatched: 13. The germline V gene has CDR1 MGHRA and CDR2 YSYEKL. CDR3 length: 20 amino acids. The source of this sequence is an adult in good health. Material: peripheral blood, obtained on day 0 of AZD1222 vaccination. This chain links TRBV4-1 with TRBJ2-4; 8 bases agree with TRBD1. The CDR3, as DNA: TGCGCCAGCAGCCAAGACGCAGGGGGCGGCTACCAACGAGCCAAAAACATTCAGTACTTC. Translated, it gives CASSQDAGGGYQRAKNIQYF.